This T cell receptor (beta chain) was captured in a study of molecular identifiers for immune sequencing clone quantification (dated by TCRdb to the late 2010s). About the investigation overall: For a replicate experiment, RNA from around 20,000 or 100,000 naive CD8 T cells was divided into five aliquots, of which four were sequenced. The study was a methods study using CD8 T cells to benchmark molecular-identifier clustering-based TCR repertoire sequencing (MIDCIRS) and TCR RNA copy counting. Summary of the overall study and its limitations: The sizes of highly expanded clones could end up underestimated when identical TCR molecules share a barcode. Modeling estimated approximately 3 recovered TCR RNA copies per cell, compared with 9.5 to 10 by digital PCR, which implies roughly 27% capture efficiency. Spiked-in Jurkat TCR RNA (around eleven copies' worth), which is not part of the donor repertoire, was contained in the naive libraries. In CMV-specific effector cells, clones with more than 20 RNA copies accounted for over 98% of molecules, whereas in naive cells such clones accounted for under 1%. When barcode sub-clustering was left out, chimeric consensus sequences inflated TCR diversity, with chimeras reaching as high as 47%. Spiked-in Jurkat TCR RNA equal to a single cell's worth was reported to be detectable even within 1,200,000 naive CD8 T cells.

The library was built by means of PCR. For sequencing, an Illumina HiSeq 4000 was employed. Preparation of bulk TCR libraries followed a previously described approach, with the TCR primers listed in Table S5. The Qiagen AllPrep DNA/RNA kit was used to purify total RNA. Before analysis, reads from multiple sequencing runs of one library were combined. Concerning the study's data processing: Reads were retained only if the reads had an exact TCR constant sequence, and the retained reads were trimmed to 150 nt and grouped according to their 12-nt molecular barcodes. Within each barcode group, reads were sub-clustered at a 15% Levenshtein threshold, and quality-weighted consensus sequences were built per RNA molecule. Non-functional sequences were filtered out, along with any lower-count sequence sitting one edit away from another sequence. Based on a fit of two negative binomial distributions, barcode sub-clusters having less than 20% of the maximum read count were discarded. The public reads were run again by TCRdb, first through fastp at Q25 and then through MiXCR, and only productive beta chains were kept. Entries that share a CDR3 protein sequence are merged under the most common genes and DNA. What appears here as the V and J calls and clone size reflects TCRdb's work, not the paper's. In this sample the table shows 40,000 to 50,000 distinct CDR3 sequences, less than 20% of which occur a single time. The ten largest clones capture under 1.3% of the sample.

Naive CD8 T cell libraries were made from roughly 18,000 to 920,000 sorted cells using 10%, 30% or 50% of purified RNA. Naive CD8 T cells were FACS-sorted as CD8+CD4-CCR7+CD45RA+ on a BD FACSAria II into RLT Plus buffer. Nine to eleven TCR copies' worth of Jurkat RNA were spiked into roughly 20,000-1,000,000 naive CD8 T cell samples to test detection sensitivity. CD8 T cells were enriched using RosetteSep CD8+ T Cell Enrichment Cocktail and Ficoll-Paque, and the enriched cells then underwent ACK red cell lysis. From the germline V gene, CDR1 is MDHEN and CDR2 is SYDVKM. The CDR3 measures 15 amino acids from cysteine to phenylalanine. The entry retains the CDR3 DNA only, 45 bases that are in frame from base 1. V drops 3 bases and J drops 11 bases, leaving 20 bases in between. A remark on this clonotype: Its antigen is still unknown. No quality values exist for individual bases; no much larger clone is one base distant.

This TCR came from a human donor in good health. Some libraries in this study had Jurkat cell RNA spiked in. Material for sequencing was naive CD8+ T cells from blood, with Jurkat cell RNA spiked in. In light of the paper, this sample's cell subset or site label describes: FACS-sorted CD8+CD4-CCR7+CD45RA+ naive T cells. The V and J genes are TRBV28 and TRBJ1-3; TRBD1 is a weak D gene call, 5 bases matching. The CDR3 in this case is CASSFRGSSGNSIYF. The sequenced DNA is TGTGCCAGCAGTTTTCGGGGGAGCTCTGGGAACTCCATATATTTT.